This note documents a single TCR beta chain sequence. The antigen remains undetermined. Time point defined: blood 2 weeks post-SBRT. Treatment described: 15 Gy SBRT to primary tumor, nephrectomy 4 weeks later. Clear cell pathology was present in this patient's renal cell carcinoma. The assay was immunoSEQ multiplex PCR, and TCRdb's table has in-frame clones only and misses some. There are about 130,000 clones in the sample; around 89% occur only once, and about 5.6% lies in the top ten. These data are taken from a study of radiation and T cells in renal cell carcinoma. Overall study: Nephrectomy followed 15 Gy stereotactic body radiation by 4 weeks. Whole-study results and caveats: From baseline, blood top tumor clonotypes peaked at 2 weeks post-radiation.

Germline V lookup: CDR1 PRHDT, CDR2 FYEKMQ (reference sequence). The CDR3 has 18 amino acids. Between the trimmed V and J ends, which lost 5 bases and 0 bases, there was a span of 17 bases. This TCR came from a woman aged 70 to 79 with renal cell carcinoma. The source was blood, collected from a patient whose treatment included radiotherapy and nephrectomy. The chain has TRBV13 and TRBJ1-6, with D tentatively TRBD1 (5 bases). DNA for the CDR3: TGTGCCAGCAGCCCTGGATTGGGGGTCGGCTCCTATAATTCACCCCTCCACTTT. Translation gives CASSPGLGVGSYNSPLHF.